These T cell receptor beta chains were read from a single sample in a study of blood T cells in healthy people across ages. TCRdb independently ran MiXCR on the 5' RACE reads; one entry per CDR3 protein. The sample shows approximately 1.5 million distinct CDR3 sequences, roughly 43% of them seen only once. The sequenced material came from blood. The receptors originated from a woman aged 18-29 years in good health. Both conserved end residues are part of each CDR3. The D gene is left open where the match is weak. Size is omitted from some rows. Given values are once, few, many or a class for expanded clones.

J: TRBJ2-7
V: TRBV29-1
length: 13
D: NA
size: few
DNA: TGCAGCGTTATCTTGCGGAACACCTACGAGCAGTACTTC
CDR3: CSVILRNTYEQYF

J: TRBJ2-4
V: TRBV28
length: 15
D: TRBD1
size: NA
DNA: TGTGCCAGCAGGCCAAACAGGGGGACCTACGGGGAGCAGTACTTC
CDR3: CASRPNRGTYGEQYF

J: TRBJ2-7
V: TRBV30
length: 14
D: TRBD2
size: NA
DNA: TGTGCCTGGAATAAAGCGGGGGAGTCCTACGAGCAGTACTTC
CDR3: CAWNKAGESYEQYF

J: TRBJ1-4
V: TRBV7-9
length: 16
D: NA
size: NA
DNA: TGTGCCAGCAACTATCTGGGATCCGCTACTAATGAAAAACTGTTTTTT
CDR3: CASNYLGSATNEKLFF

J: TRBJ2-7
V: TRBV7-9
length: 13
D: TRBD2
size: NA
DNA: TGTGCCAGCCGTAACGGGGGGGAGAGCGAGCAGTACTTC
CDR3: CASRNGGESEQYF

J: TRBJ1-1
V: TRBV6-5
length: 14
D: NA
size: NA
DNA: TGTGCCAGCAGGACTGGGTATGGGCGCACTGAAGCTTTCTTT
CDR3: CASRTGYGRTEAFF

J: TRBJ2-5
V: TRBV6-5
length: 13
D: TRBD1
size: NA
DNA: TGTGCCAGCAGTCGGACAGGGACGGAGACCCAGTACTTC
CDR3: CASSRTGTETQYF

J: TRBJ2-1
V: TRBV6-2/TRBV6-3
length: 14
D: NA
size: NA
DNA: TGTGCCAGCAGTACCCGATCAGGGGTTACTGAGCAGTTCTTC
CDR3: CASSTRSGVTEQFF

J: TRBJ1-4
V: TRBV6-6
length: 14
D: NA
size: NA
DNA: TGTGCCAGCAGCCGCCCGTCCGATAATGAAAAACTGTTTTTT
CDR3: CASSRPSDNEKLFF

J: TRBJ2-7
V: TRBV29-1
length: 13
D: NA
size: once
DNA: TGCAGCGTTGCCGGGGGCCCAACCTACGAGCAGTACTTC
CDR3: CSVAGGPTYEQYF

J: TRBJ2-2
V: TRBV11-3
length: 15
D: TRBD1
size: few
DNA: TGTGCCAGCAGTTCCGGGACAGGGGACACCGGGGAGCTGTTTTTT
CDR3: CASSSGTGDTGELFF

J: TRBJ2-5
V: TRBV29-1
length: 14
D: NA
size: NA
DNA: TGCAGTACGCTCCGGGACCTACAACAAGAGACCCAGTACTTC
CDR3: CSTLRDLQQETQYF

J: TRBJ1-1
V: TRBV20-1
length: 19
D: NA
size: NA
DNA: TGCAGTGCTAGAGACCTAAAGGGGACCGGGCAATGGGGATACGCTGAAGCTTTCTTT
CDR3: CSARDLKGTGQWGYAEAFF

J: TRBJ2-2
V: TRBV29-1
length: 15
D: NA
size: NA
DNA: TGCAGCGTTGGGGTCGGCGGCGCGAACACCGGGGAGCTGTTTTTT
CDR3: CSVGVGGANTGELFF

J: TRBJ1-2
V: TRBV9
length: 12
D: NA
size: few
DNA: TGTGCCAGCAGCGTAGGGGGCAAGGGCTACACCTTC
CDR3: CASSVGGKGYTF

J: TRBJ1-2
V: TRBV6-4
length: 16
D: NA
size: few
DNA: TGTGCCAGCAGTCCCGGTTGGGGATTAGCTAACTATGGCTACACCTTC
CDR3: CASSPGWGLANYGYTF

J: TRBJ1-4
V: TRBV4-1
length: 13
D: NA
size: NA
DNA: TGCGCCAGCAGCCAAGGCGCGGAAGAAAAACTGTTTTTT
CDR3: CASSQGAEEKLFF

J: TRBJ2-3
V: TRBV6-4
length: 16
D: TRBD1
size: many
DNA: TGTGCCAGCAGTGACTCGAGAACAGGGGGCACAGATACGCAGTATTTT
CDR3: CASSDSRTGGTDTQYF

J: TRBJ1-4
V: TRBV6-5
length: 13
D: NA
size: NA
DNA: TGTGCCAGCAGCTATTTTAACGGTGAAAAACTGTTTTTT
CDR3: CASSYFNGEKLFF

J: TRBJ2-7
V: TRBV28
length: 14
D: TRBD2
size: NA
DNA: TGTGCCAGCCAGGGACTAGCGACCTACAATGAGCAGTACTTC
CDR3: CASQGLATYNEQYF

J: TRBJ2-3
V: TRBV30
length: 14
D: NA
size: NA
DNA: TGTGCCTGGAGTATAACGGCTAGCACAGATACGCAGTATTTT
CDR3: CAWSITASTDTQYF

J: TRBJ1-6
V: TRBV27
length: 15
D: TRBD1
size: few
DNA: TGTGCCAGCAGCCCAAGACAGGGGGCTGGGTCACCCCTCCACTTT
CDR3: CASSPRQGAGSPLHF

J: TRBJ2-1
V: TRBV20-1
length: 13
D: NA
size: few
DNA: TGCAGTGCTAGGGACTCCATATACAATGAGCAGTTCTTC
CDR3: CSARDSIYNEQFF

J: TRBJ2-5
V: TRBV27
length: 15
D: TRBD1
size: NA
DNA: TGTGCCAGCAGTTTTCGCACAGGGGTACAAGAGACCCAGTACTTC
CDR3: CASSFRTGVQETQYF

J: TRBJ2-2
V: TRBV7-6
length: 18
D: NA
size: NA
DNA: TGTGCCAGCAGCTTAGGTCCCGGGAGTAACCCAACGGGCGGGGAGCTGTTTTTT
CDR3: CASSLGPGSNPTGGELFF

J: TRBJ2-6
V: TRBV10-3
length: 13
D: NA
size: NA
DNA: TGTGCCATCAGTGGCTCTGGGGCCAACGTCCTGACTTTC
CDR3: CAISGSGANVLTF

J: TRBJ2-3
V: TRBV7-9
length: 16
D: TRBD2
size: NA
DNA: TGTGCCAGCAGCTTAGGGCACGGGGGGGTGAGAGATACGCAGTATTTT
CDR3: CASSLGHGGVRDTQYF

J: TRBJ2-3
V: TRBV29-1
length: 15
D: NA
size: NA
DNA: TGCAGCGTTGAAGAAAGTGGCATGGGCACAGATACGCAGTATTTT
CDR3: CSVEESGMGTDTQYF

J: TRBJ2-7
V: TRBV24-1
length: 14
D: NA
size: once
DNA: TGTGCCACCAGTGACCCCGGGACTCCCACGGAGCAGTACTTC
CDR3: CATSDPGTPTEQYF